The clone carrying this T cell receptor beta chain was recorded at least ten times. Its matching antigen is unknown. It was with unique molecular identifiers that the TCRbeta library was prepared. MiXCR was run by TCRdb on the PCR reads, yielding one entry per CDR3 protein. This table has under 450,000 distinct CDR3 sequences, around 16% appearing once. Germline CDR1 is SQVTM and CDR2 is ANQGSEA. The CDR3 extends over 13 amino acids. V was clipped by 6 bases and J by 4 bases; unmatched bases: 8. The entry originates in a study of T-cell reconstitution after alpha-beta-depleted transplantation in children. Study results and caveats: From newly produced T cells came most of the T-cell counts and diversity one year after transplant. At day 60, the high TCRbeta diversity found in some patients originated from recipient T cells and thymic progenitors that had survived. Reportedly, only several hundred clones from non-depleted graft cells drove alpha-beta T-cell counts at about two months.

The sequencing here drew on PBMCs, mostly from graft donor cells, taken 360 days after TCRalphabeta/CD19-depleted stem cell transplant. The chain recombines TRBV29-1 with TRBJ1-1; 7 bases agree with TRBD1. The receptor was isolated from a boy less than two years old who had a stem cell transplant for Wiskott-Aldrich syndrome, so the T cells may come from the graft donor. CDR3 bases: TGCAGCGTGGAAACAGGGGTTTTCACTGAAGCTTTCTTT. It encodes CSVETGVFTEAFF.